This TCR beta chain was recorded in a study of blood T cell repertoires in COVID-19. The wider study: COVID-19 samples collected from the United States, Italy and Spain covered acute and convalescent phases. Nucleic acid was either cDNA or gDNA, and it came from T cells, B-cell-depleted T cells, or PBMCs.

Original processing notes: How many nucleated cells were present was estimated from reference gene primer amplification. Using immunoSEQ multiplex PCR, the repertoire was profiled, and TCRdb retains in-frame clones only, with some absent. Clonal size and the V and J genes are those of that table, whereas D and trimming came from the DNA. In the table there are about 37,000 clones, 70% to 90% of which are singletons. The CDR3 contains 16 residues. Trimming took off 1 base at V and 5 bases at J, with 17 bases between the two ends. Looked up from germline, CDR1 is SGHTA and CDR2 is FQGNSA. Input material: peripheral blood. This receptor was taken from a man between 60 and 75 years old with active COVID-19. The chain is built from TRBV7-2 and TRBJ1-2, with unresolved D. The CDR3 bases are TGTGCCAGCAGCTTAGTTGTATTGGGAGTGAAGTATGGCTACACCTTC. Protein sequence: CASSLVVLGVKYGYTF.